This T cell receptor beta chain was recovered during a study of T cell changes during pregnancy in multiple sclerosis (dated by TCRdb to the late 2010s). Study-wide context: The study examined how the T cell repertoire changed over the course of pregnancy in women with multiple sclerosis.

CDR1 SGHAT and CDR2 FQNNGV are derived from the germline V gene. Including the terminal cysteine and phenylalanine, the CDR3 comprises 14 residues. Only CDR3 DNA is held: 42 bases, read in frame from base 1. V loses 5 bases at its end and J loses 5 bases; junction bases beyond the gene matches: 8. A note on this clone: Its cognate antigen has yet to be identified. No qualities accompany the bases; no much larger clone lies one base away.

Libraries were built with the immunoSEQ multiplex PCR assay. Drawn from immuneACCESS, this table holds only the in-frame rearrangements with V and J called that TCRdb kept. Clones are partly lost; checked studies trace under half to an unresolved V gene and leave the rest unexplained. The sample has about 16,000 clones on record, approximately 95% of them singletons. The top ten hold approximately 0.82% of the sample. The starting material was peripheral blood, obtained in the third trimester of pregnancy. The TCR comes from a female donor with multiple sclerosis, enrolled in a pregnancy study. The V and J segments used are TRBV11-2 and TRBJ2-5; the central 7 bases match TRBD2. The nucleotides are TGTGCCAGCAGCGTTGGCGGGGGAGTGGAGACCCAGTACTTC. Its product reads: CASSVGGGVETQYF.